This T cell receptor beta chain stems from a study of post-analysis software for immune sequencing data (dated by TCRdb to about 2015). For context, the study as a whole: The recorded disease courses included relapsing-remitting, secondary progressive and progressive-relapsing multiple sclerosis, and some patients had no subtype annotation. A subset of samples was prepared in parallel using single-end sample barcoding, then pooled and co-amplified after Illumina adapter ligation. The patient repertoires were set against 11 previously published healthy control repertoires from donors whose ages ranged from roughly 6 to 25 years. Study-level results and caveats: Normalized Chao1 diversity was significantly lower in multiple sclerosis patients than controls, suggesting substantial peripheral T-cell clonal expansion. Several TRBV segments, including TRBV5-6, TRBV5-1 and TRBV20-1, were significantly more frequent in patients than controls. The multiple sclerosis patient group was slightly younger than the control group. Strong co-clustering of samples prepared in the same batch was shown by direct clustering with F measure, prompting a batch-effect correction.

To prepare the library, PCR was applied. Reads for this sample came from an Illumina HiSeq 2500. Unique molecular identifiers were incorporated into TCR beta cDNA libraries to reduce PCR and sequencing biases. Per 1 to 10 million input T cells, around 500,000 cDNA molecules were obtained, such that each molecule approximated one T cell. Patient libraries were prepared and sequenced with the same protocol used for the earlier healthy control dataset. Samples belonging to the same batch were prepared together, multiplexed and sequenced on a shared HiSeq lane. The study's own analysis went as follows. MIGEC handled the raw barcoded reads, throwing out single-read molecular identifier groups before consensus assembly and CDR3 extraction. Clonotype tables were post-analysed with VDJtools, normalizing diversity by down-sampling all datasets to the smallest sample size. In repertoire overlap clustering, CDR3 amino acid sequences, but not nucleotide sequences, were matched to correct batch-related cross-sample contamination. The public reads were reanalyzed by TCRdb: fastp trimming at Q25, MiXCR alignment, in-frame beta chains only. For every CDR3 protein sequence, its rows merge into one entry that carries the most common genes and DNA. The V and J calls here are based on TCRdb, not the publication. Counted in this sample were a few hundred thousand distinct CDR3 sequences; roughly a third of them appeared once. Of the sample, around 4.8% is held by the ten largest clones.

TCR beta repertoires were profiled from peripheral blood of 13 young patients with multiple sclerosis to demonstrate the VDJtools post-analysis software. The multiple sclerosis patients were children and adolescents ranging in age from roughly 6 to 15 years. The CDR1 and CDR2 encoded by the germline V gene (reference sequence) are WNHNN and SYGVQD. The junction shows trimming of 6 bases on V and 5 bases on J, and the gene matches do not reach 13 bases of it. From cysteine to phenylalanine, the CDR3 is 15 amino acids long. Left in the record is the CDR3 DNA by itself, 45 bases read in frame from the first base. This clonotype was counted at least ten times. Its antigen is unknown. There are no base qualities to consult, and no much larger clone falls within one base.

The receptor's source is a girl aged 5 to 17 with multiple sclerosis. Rearrangement joined TRBV10-1 to TRBJ2-7; 7 of the junction bases match TRBD1. Sequencing was carried out using blood. For the CDR3, the sequence is CASRASDREGDEQYF. In nucleotide form, the sequence is TGCGCCAGCAGAGCGTCAGACAGGGAAGGGGACGAGCAGTACTTC.